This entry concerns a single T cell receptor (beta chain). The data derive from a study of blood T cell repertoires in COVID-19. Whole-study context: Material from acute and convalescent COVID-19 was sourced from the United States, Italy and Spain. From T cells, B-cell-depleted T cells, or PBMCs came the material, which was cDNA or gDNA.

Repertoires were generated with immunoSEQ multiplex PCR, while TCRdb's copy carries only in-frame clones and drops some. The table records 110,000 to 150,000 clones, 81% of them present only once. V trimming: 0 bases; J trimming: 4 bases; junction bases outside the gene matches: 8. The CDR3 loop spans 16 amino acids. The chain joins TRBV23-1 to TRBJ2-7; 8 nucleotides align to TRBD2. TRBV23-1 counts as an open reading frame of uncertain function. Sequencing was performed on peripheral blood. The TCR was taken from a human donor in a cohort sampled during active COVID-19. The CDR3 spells CASSQSGGREDYEQYF. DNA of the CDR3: TGCGCCAGCAGTCAATCCGGGGGGCGGGAGGATTACGAGCAGTACTTC.